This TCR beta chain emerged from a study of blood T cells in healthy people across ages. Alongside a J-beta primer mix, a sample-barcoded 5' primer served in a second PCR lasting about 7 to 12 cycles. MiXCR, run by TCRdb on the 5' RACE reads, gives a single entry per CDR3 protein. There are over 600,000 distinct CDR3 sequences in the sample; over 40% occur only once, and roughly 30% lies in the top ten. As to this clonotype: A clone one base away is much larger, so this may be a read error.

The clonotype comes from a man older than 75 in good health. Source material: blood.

CDR3 in DNA: TGTGCCAGCAGCGTAGCCCTCACAGATACGCAGTATTTT. This codes for CASSVALTDTQYF. This rearrangement joins TRBV7-2 to TRBJ2-3; D is ambiguous. Germline values: CDR1 SGHTA, CDR2 FQGNSA. This CDR3 has 13 residues.